The present T cell receptor (beta chain) was sequenced within a study of T-cell reconstitution after alpha-beta-depleted transplantation in children (TCRdb year 2016). Study-wide context: The study quantitatively tracked T-cell immune reconstitution after TCRalphabeta/CD19-depleted allogeneic hematopoietic cell transplantation in children using TCR repertoire profiling. Broader findings and caveats from the paper: In some patients, the high TCRbeta diversity seen at day 60 was put down to recipient T cells and intrathymic progenitors that had survived conditioning. Hyperexpanded clone frequencies declined over subsequent months; after one year, T-cell counts and TCRbeta diversity were mostly attributed to newly produced T cells. Apparently early alphabetaT-cell count recovery about two months after transplant reportedly relied on only several hundred rapidly expanded clones derived from non-depleted graft cells.

For this clonotype: Its antigen has not been determined. Base qualities are not provided; no much larger clone lies one nucleotide away.

Receptors were amplified or captured by PCR. The instrument given in TCRdb is Illumina HiSeq 2500. TCR libraries were prepared with molecular barcoding, using unique molecular identifiers to normalize TCRbeta repertoire quantification. Starting from the raw public reads, TCRdb applied fastp trimming at Q25, assembled clones with MiXCR and retained in-frame beta chains. Duplicate CDR3 protein sequences are folded into a single record with the most common DNA and genes. A total of about 830,000 distinct CDR3 sequences appear in this sample, around 17% of them only once. Around 5.3% of the sample belongs to the ten largest clones. From cysteine to phenylalanine, the CDR3 is 15 amino acids long. The only DNA kept is the CDR3, 45 bases in frame from the first base. CDR1 and CDR2, per the germline V gene, are SGHTS and YDEGEE. The V end gives up 2 bases and the J end 3 bases, leaving 5 bases in the junction not matched to a gene.

This specimen's treatment or condition label, interpreted: allogeneic hematopoietic cell transplantation with graft depleted of TCRalphabeta T cells and CD19 B cells. Transplant recipients were children who received TCRalphabeta/CD19-depleted allogeneic hematopoietic cell grafts. The receptor was derived from a male patient aged 10-17 years who had a stem cell transplant for acute lymphoblastic leukemia, so the T cells may come from the graft donor. Sequencing was performed on PBMCs, mostly from graft donor cells, taken 360 days after TCRalphabeta/CD19-depleted stem cell transplant. The chain uses TRBV5-8 and TRBJ1-5; 7 junctional bases match TRBD1. This receptor carries the CDR3 CASSFTGVTNQPQHF. In nucleotides, the sequence is TGTGCCAGCAGCTTTACAGGGGTTACCAATCAGCCCCAGCATTTT.